This T cell receptor beta chain was identified during a study of Ad26.COV2.S vaccination and SARS-CoV-2 variants. Study-level background: Participants got Ad26.COV2.S intramuscularly, once or twice 56 days apart. Study conclusions and caveats: Spike-specific TCR breadth in vaccine recipients exceeded that seen in placebo recipients. Participants given vaccine showed non-spike TCR breadth similar to that of placebo recipients.

This table comes from immunoSEQ multiplex PCR, and its TCRdb copy is limited to in-frame clones, with some not included. The sample shows some 640,000 clones, about 89% of them seen only once. Per the germline V gene, CDR1 is SGDLS and CDR2 is YYNGEE. The CDR3 length is 16 residues. The ends lost 0 bases at V and 0 bases at J; junction bases unmatched: 5. Treatment here: around 19 received Ad26.COV2.S at low or high dose, single or two shots; several received placebo; per-sample allocation not given. Specimens were obtained on day 63 following the first vaccine or placebo injection. Cohort 1b enrolled adults aged 18-55 years in Boston. On this clone itself: Its cognate antigen is unknown.

This receptor was identified in a person aged 18-65 years who received the Ad26.COV2.S COVID-19 vaccine or a placebo. The chain links TRBV9 to TRBJ2-7; 8 bases fit TRBD2. The sequencing used peripheral blood, collected in a trial of Ad26.COV2.S vaccine versus placebo. The chain's CDR3 is CASSVGVAGSSYEQYF. As DNA, the CDR3 is TGTGCCAGCAGCGTAGGGGTAGCGGGGAGCTCCTACGAGCAGTACTTC.